Below are 26 T cell receptor beta chains sequenced from a single sample in a study of tumor-infiltrating lymphocytes in primary liver carcinoma. TCR beta cDNA was made from 500 ng total RNA with a constant-region primer. Slightly modified ARM-PCR with three nested multiplex PCR rounds yielded TCR beta libraries. TRBV1-TRBV30 forward primers and a C-beta reverse primer were used in the first two PCR rounds, which each ran for nine to ten cycles. Each CDR3 protein gets one entry after TCRdb re-called the multiplex PCR reads with MiXCR. The sample comprises about 200,000 distinct CDR3 sequences, approximately 65% of which are singletons, and 5.5% to 9% rests with the top ten. Unsorted whole blood supplied the blood RNA, and germline DNA was isolated too. Source material: peripheral blood. These TCRs come from a woman aged 55-75 years with primary liver carcinoma and hepatitis B virus infection.

This clonotype was picked up many times. The rearrangement uses TRBV14 and TRBJ2-7; no firm D call. V lost 4 bases, J lost 0 bases, and 7 bases lay in between. The V gene's germline CDR1 is SGHDN and CDR2 FVKESK. The CDR3 extends over 13 amino acids. The CDR3 loop is CASSPTASYEQYF. The CDR3 DNA is TGTGCCAGCAGCCCGACCGCCTCCTACGAGCAGTACTTC. Filled out from reference TRBV14 and TRBJ2-7, the complete variable domain reads EAGVTQFPSHSVIEKGQTVTLRCDPISGHDNLYWYRRVMGKEIKFLLHFVKESKQDESGMPNNRFLAERTGGTYSTLKVQPAELEDSGVYFCASSPTASYEQYFGPGTRLTVT.

The gene calls are TRBV2 and TRBJ2-3, with 15 bases aligning to TRBD2. Germline CDR1 and CDR2: SNHLY and FYNNEI. There are 18 residues in the CDR3. V gave up 6 bases and J gave up 4 bases; unmatched junction bases: 11. The CDR3 DNA sequence: TGTGCCAGCAGGCCCCCCCCGGGACTAGCGGGAGGAGCAGATACGCAGTATTTT. Its translation is CASRPPPGLAGGADTQYF.

As concerns this clonotype: A read error may be the cause here, since a much bigger clone is one base away. The chain couples TRBV6-6 to TRBJ1-2; 12 nucleotides align to TRBD1. CDR3 length equals 18 residues. Trimming removed 7 bases from V and 4 bases from J; junction bases left unmatched: 16. Per the germline V gene, CDR1 is MNHNY and CDR2 is SVGAGI (reference sequence). The CDR3 loop reads CASTYLGTGGENIYGYTF. CDR3 nucleotides: TGTGCCAGCACTTATCTTGGGACAGGGGGCGAGAATATCTATGGCTACACCTTC.

In the case of this clonotype: A clone one base away is much larger, so this may be a read error. Because it lacks the conserved phenylalanine or tryptophan at the end, this CDR3 is likely a read error. The chain uses TRBV28 and TRBJ2-7; perhaps TRBD2 as D (5 bases). There are 12 residues in the CDR3. Trimming removed 10 bases at V and 0 bases at J, with 10 bases between. The V gene's germline CDR1 is MDHEN and CDR2 SYDVKM. The DNA for the CDR3 is TGTGCCATCCAAGGGAGCTCCTACGAGCAGTACCTC. Amino acids: CAIQGSSYEQYL.

Turning to this clonotype: A much larger clone differs from this one at a single base, so this may be a read error. V gene TRBV30 combines with J gene TRBJ1-2; no firm D call. This CDR3 contains 14 residues. In germline, CDR1 is GTSNPN, CDR2 SVGIG (reference sequence). The CDR3 loop is CARSRSGLNYGYTF. Written as DNA, the CDR3 is TGTGCCCGGAGTCGAAGCGGCCTGAACTATGGCTACACCTTC.

As concerns this clonotype: The junction differs from germline at one of its ends, possibly a read error. The rearrangement links TRBV11-2 to TRBJ2-4; weak D call: TRBD1 (6 bases). Per the germline V gene, CDR1 is SGHAT and CDR2 is FQNNGV. The CDR3 has 17 amino acids. CDR3 bases: TGTGCCAGCGGCGTTTTTGTGGGGGCGCTAACCAAAAACATTCGGTACTTC. Amino acids: CASGVFVGALTKNIRYF. Variable domain in full (rest from reference TRBV11-2 and TRBJ2-4): EAGVAQSPRYKIIEKRQSVAFWCNPISGHATLYWYQQILGQGPKLLIQFQNNGVVDDSQLPKDRFSAERLKGVDSTLKIQPAKLEDSAVYLCASGVFVGALTKNIRYFGAGTRLSVL.

A word on this clonotype: A read error may be the cause here, since a much bigger clone is one base away. The V call is TRBV12-3 or TRBV12-4, the J call TRBJ2-3, with TRBD2 as a possible D gene (6 bases). The CDR3 extends over 15 amino acids. The CDR3 is CASSLSGTSTDTQFF. CDR3 in DNA: TGTGCCAGCAGTTTAAGTGGAACTAGCACAGATACGCAGTTTTTT.

The chain carries TRBV7-3 and TRBJ2-1; 8 bases align to TRBD2. CDR1 and CDR2 from the germline V gene are SGHTA and FQGTGA. V lost 2 bases to trimming and J lost 8 bases; unmatched junction nucleotides: 5. The CDR3 contains 14 residues. The CDR3 reads CASSLYPSGHEQFF. The CDR3 bases are TGTGCCAGCAGCTTATATCCTAGCGGGCATGAGCAGTTCTTC.

About this clonotype itself: Compared with germline, one end of the junction differs, possibly owing to a read error. The rearrangement uses TRBV4-2 and TRBJ2-7; D is perhaps TRBD1 or TRBD2 (5 bases each). In germline, CDR1 is LGHNA, CDR2 YNFKEQ. This CDR3 region has 14 residues. The CDR3 region is CASSRTDSPYVQYF. The DNA of the CDR3 is TGTGCCAGCAGCCGGACTGACAGTCCCTACGTGCAGTACTTC.

This sequence joins TRBV4-1 and TRBJ2-5, with 7 bases aligning to TRBD2. The V segment lost 4 bases and the J segment 5 bases; nucleotides outside the gene matches: 7. The CDR3 loop spans 14 amino acids. CDR1 and CDR2 (germline): MGHRA, YSYEKL. As DNA, the CDR3 is TGCGCCAGCAGCCGTCGGGAGGTCCACGAGACCCAGTACTTC. As protein: CASSRREVHETQYF.

Concerning this clonotype itself: Because it lacks the conserved phenylalanine or tryptophan at the end, this CDR3 is likely a read error. J is TRBJ1-2 and V is TRBV6-1; no reliable D call. Per germline, CDR1 MNHNS and CDR2 SASEGT. The CDR3 totals 14 residues. The V gene lost 4 bases and the J gene lost 4 bases, with 13 bases spanning the gap. The CDR3 sequence is CASSVTTALYGYTS. The CDR3 nucleotides are TGTGCCAGCAGTGTCACGACGGCTCTCTATGGCTACACCTCC.

V and J are TRBV30 and TRBJ2-3, with 7 bases matching TRBD2. V shed 4 bases and J 3 bases; nucleotides not matched to a gene: 7. This CDR3 is 14 amino acids long. Germline values: CDR1 GTSNPN, CDR2 SVGIG (reference sequence). The CDR3 is CAWIDVSGTDTQYF. CDR3 bases: TGTGCCTGGATTGATGTTAGCGGGACAGATACGCAGTATTTT.

The chain has TRBV9 and TRBJ2-3; no reliable D call. V was clipped by 2 bases and J by 4 bases, with 5 bases between them. Germline V gene lookup returns CDR1 SGDLS and CDR2 YYNGEE. CDR3 size: 12 residues. The CDR3 protein is CASSVGPDTQYF. The CDR3 DNA reads as TGTGCCAGCAGCGTCGGTCCAGATACGCAGTATTTT.

A few counts support this clonotype. A read error may explain this, as a much larger clone is one base away. The chain joins TRBV12-3 or TRBV12-4 to TRBJ1-1, with a tentative D call TRBD1 (6 bases). This CDR3 has 14 amino acids. CDR3 protein: CVSSPRGTGTEAFF. Written as DNA, the CDR3 is TGTGTCAGCAGCCCTAGGGGGACGGGGACTGAAGCTTTCTTT.

Regarding this clonotype: Compared with germline, one end of the junction differs, possibly owing to a read error. The chain has TRBV5-1 and TRBJ1-5; D unresolved. Germline V gene lookup returns CDR1 SGHRS and CDR2 YFSETQ. The length of the CDR3 is 18 residues. The CDR3, as DNA: TGCGCCAGCGGCTTTTGTCCCGTCCTTGACTATAGCAATCAGCCCCAGCATTTT. The encoded protein is CASGFCPVLDYSNQPQHF.

As concerns this clonotype: A much larger clone differs from this one at a single base, so this may be a read error. This rearrangement joins TRBV7-9 to TRBJ2-7; TRBD2 is a possible D gene (6 bases). The CDR3 has 15 residues. The V gene's germline CDR1 is SEHNR and CDR2 FQNEAQ (reference sequence). CDR3 coding DNA: TGTGCCAGCGGCTTAGGAGGGGCTACCTTCTACGAGCAGTACTTC. It specifies CASGLGGATFYEQYF.

About this clonotype itself: It may be a read error: a sequence one base away is much more abundant. Because it lacks the conserved phenylalanine or tryptophan at the end, this CDR3 is likely a read error. This chain connects TRBV4-1 to TRBJ2-1; TRBD2 is a possible D gene (5 bases). CDR1 and CDR2 from the germline V gene are MGHRA and YSYEKL. This CDR3 comprises 15 residues. The ends were cut back, 5 bases at V and 2 bases at J, with 13 bases in the middle. CDR3 in amino acids: CASSYSVMPYNEQFY. The CDR3 DNA reads as TGCGCCAGCAGCTATAGCGTCATGCCCTACAATGAGCAGTTCTAC.

A single count supports this clonotype. It may be a read error: a sequence one base away is much more abundant. The chain carries TRBV7-9 and TRBJ2-7; D tentatively reads TRBD1 or TRBD2 (5 bases each). Germline V gene lookup returns CDR1 SEHNR and CDR2 FQNEAQ (reference sequence). The CDR3 has 15 amino acids. V was trimmed by 1 base and J by 5 bases, leaving 15 bases between them. The CDR3 sequence is CASSLGGATFHEQYF. CDR3 DNA: TGTGCCAGCAGCTTAGGAGGGGCTACCTTCCACGAGCAGTACTTC.

Turning to this clonotype: One junction end disagrees with the germline gene, perhaps due to a read error. This sequence joins TRBV4-2 and TRBJ2-1; D might be TRBD2 (6 bases). The CDR3 runs 16 residues. Per the germline V gene, CDR1 is LGHNA and CDR2 is YNFKEQ. The CDR3 sequence: CTSSPFSGNSYNEQFF. The CDR3 region has the DNA TGTACCAGCAGCCCATTTAGCGGAAACTCCTACAATGAGCAGTTCTTC.

This clonotype was seen at least ten times. This rearrangement joins TRBV4-2 to TRBJ1-1; D might be TRBD1 (6 bases). Per the germline V gene, CDR1 is LGHNA and CDR2 is YNFKEQ. This CDR3 region has 15 residues. Trimming shortened V by 1 base and J by 1 base, and 10 bases separated the two germline ends. The CDR3 DNA follows: TGTGCCAGCAGCCAAGTGGGGGGCGGGAACACTGAAGCTTTCTTT. Protein product: CASSQVGGGNTEAFF.

This sequence joins TRBV11-2 and TRBJ1-6, with D unclear. The CDR3 runs 15 residues. The V end lost 6 bases, the J end lost 6 bases, and 15 bases lay between the germline ends. Germline V gene lookup returns CDR1 SGHAT and CDR2 FQNNGV. In DNA form, the CDR3 reads TGTGCCAGCAGTTCAGATCCGGGTCCTAATTCACCCCTCCACTTT. Its protein is CASSSDPGPNSPLHF.

The chain has TRBV14 and TRBJ1-3; D is uncertain. The CDR3 contains 15 residues. CDR1 and CDR2 (germline): SGHDN, FVKESK. V was trimmed by 0 bases and J by 0 bases, leaving 6 bases between them. The CDR3 sequence: CASSQDHSSGNTIYF. The CDR3 DNA reads as TGTGCCAGCAGCCAAGATCACAGCTCTGGAAACACCATATATTTT.

This clonotype was found many times. CDR3 protein: CASSRGGSRDEQYF. DNA of the CDR3: TGCGCCAGCAGTCGTGGCGGGAGTAGAGACGAGCAGTACTTC. The chain couples TRBV4-1 to TRBJ2-7; 7 bases match TRBD2. The CDR3 consists of 14 residues. Per germline, CDR1 MGHRA and CDR2 YSYEKL. The J segment lost 5 bases and the V segment lost 6 bases, leaving 10 bases of the junction unmatched.

For this clonotype: This could be a read error, since a much larger clone is one nucleotide away. This chain connects TRBV28 to TRBJ1-5; D not resolved. The CDR3 loop spans 12 amino acids. CDR1 and CDR2 from the germline V gene are MDHEN and SYDVKM. The CDR3 region has the DNA TGTGCCAGCAGTTTAATCAATCAGCCCCTGCATTTT. It is translated as CASSLINQPLHF.

As regards this clonotype: Given a much more abundant clone one base away, this may be a read error. The V gene is TRBV7-8, the J gene TRBJ2-3, with D possibly matching TRBD1 (5 bases). V was cut by 1 base and J by 5 bases, with 10 bases left in between. This CDR3 is built from 14 residues. Germline-derived CDR1 and CDR2 are SGHVS and FQNEAQ. The CDR3 DNA follows: TGTGCCAGCAGCTTAGAGGGGTGGGTAGATACGCAGTATTTT. Its protein product is CASSLEGWVDTQYF.

A few counts support this clonotype. A read error may explain this, as a much larger clone is one base away. The rearrangement joins TRBV12-3 or TRBV12-4 to TRBJ2-6; the D gene is possibly TRBD1 (5 bases). The CDR3 has 14 residues. This CDR3 is CASSHRAGASVLTF. CDR3 DNA sequence: TGTGCCAGCAGTCACCGGGCTGGGGCCAGCGTCCTGACTTTC.